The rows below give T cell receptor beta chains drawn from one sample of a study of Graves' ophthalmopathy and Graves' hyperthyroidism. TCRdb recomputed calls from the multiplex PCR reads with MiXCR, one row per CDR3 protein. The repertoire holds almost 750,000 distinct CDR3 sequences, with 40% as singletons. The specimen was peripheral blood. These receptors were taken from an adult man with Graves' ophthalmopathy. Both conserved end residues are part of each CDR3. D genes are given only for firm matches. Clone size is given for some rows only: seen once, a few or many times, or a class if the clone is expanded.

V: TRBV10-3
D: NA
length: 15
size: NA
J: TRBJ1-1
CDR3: CASSGGLVMNTEAFF
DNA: TGTGCCAGCAGTGGAGGACTTGTCATGAACACTGAAGCTTTCTTT

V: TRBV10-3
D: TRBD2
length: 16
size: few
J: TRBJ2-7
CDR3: CASSPGTSGRGYEQYF
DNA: TGTGCCAGCAGCCCCGGGACTAGCGGGAGAGGCTACGAGCAGTACTTC

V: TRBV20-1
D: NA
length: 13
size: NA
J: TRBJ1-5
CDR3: CSARDGGNQPQHF
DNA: TGCAGTGCTAGAGATGGGGGGAATCAGCCCCAGCATTTT

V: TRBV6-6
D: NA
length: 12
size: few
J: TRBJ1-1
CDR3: CASSPSVTEAFF
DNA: TGTGCCAGCAGTCCTAGCGTGACTGAAGCTTTCTTT

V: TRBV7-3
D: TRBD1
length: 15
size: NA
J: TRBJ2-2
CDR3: CASSSRTGGGGELFF
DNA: TGTGCCAGCAGTTCCCGGACAGGGGGCGGCGGGGAGCTGTTTTTT

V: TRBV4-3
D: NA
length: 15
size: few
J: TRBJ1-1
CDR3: CASSQVPSVSTEAFF
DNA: TGCGCCAGCAGCCAAGTTCCGTCGGTAAGCACTGAAGCTTTCTTT

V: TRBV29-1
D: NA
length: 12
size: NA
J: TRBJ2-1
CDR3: CSARTTINEQFF
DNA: TGCAGCGCCCGTACGACTATCAATGAGCAGTTCTTC

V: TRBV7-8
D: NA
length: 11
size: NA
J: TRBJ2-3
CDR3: CASSAVGTQYF
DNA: TGTGCCAGCAGCGCCGTTGGTACGCAGTATTTT

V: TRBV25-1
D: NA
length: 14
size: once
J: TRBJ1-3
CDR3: CASTTRGAGNTIYF
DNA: TGTGCCAGCACCACTCGGGGCGCGGGAAACACCATATATTTT

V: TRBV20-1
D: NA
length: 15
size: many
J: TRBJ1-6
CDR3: CSATRGSGYNSPLHF
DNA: TGCAGTGCTACGAGGGGAAGTGGGTATAATTCACCCCTCCACTTT

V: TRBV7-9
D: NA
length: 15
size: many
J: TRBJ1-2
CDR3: CASSVEGVRDYGYTF
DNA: TGTGCCAGCAGCGTTGAGGGGGTTCGGGACTATGGCTACACCTTC

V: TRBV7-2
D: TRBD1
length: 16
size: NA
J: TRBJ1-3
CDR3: CASSRPRTGYGNTIYF
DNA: TGTGCCAGCAGCCGCCCACGGACAGGATACGGAAACACCATATATTTT

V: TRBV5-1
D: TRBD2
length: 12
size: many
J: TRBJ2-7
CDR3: CASSLAGNEQYF
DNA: TGTGCCAGCAGCTTAGCGGGGAACGAGCAGTACTTC

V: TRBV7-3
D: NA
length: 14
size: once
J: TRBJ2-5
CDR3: CACSLGGNVKTQYF
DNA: TGTGCCTGCAGCTTAGGGGGGAACGTGAAGACCCAGTACTTC

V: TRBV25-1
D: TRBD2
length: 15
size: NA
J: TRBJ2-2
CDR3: CASSGLAGVSGELFF
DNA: TGTGCCAGCAGCGGTTTAGCGGGGGTATCCGGGGAGCTGTTTTTT

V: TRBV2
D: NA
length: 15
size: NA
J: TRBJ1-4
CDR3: CASSLKQEVDEKLFF
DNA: TGTGCCAGCAGTCTAAAACAGGAAGTGGATGAAAAACTGTTTTTT

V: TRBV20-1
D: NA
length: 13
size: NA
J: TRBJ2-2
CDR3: CSASLSNTGELFF
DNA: TGCAGTGCTAGCCTTAGTAACACCGGGGAGCTGTTTTTT

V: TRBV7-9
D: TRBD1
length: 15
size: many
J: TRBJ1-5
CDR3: CASSGGGRDNQPQHF
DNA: TGTGCCAGCAGCGGAGGGGGCCGGGACAATCAGCCCCAGCATTTT

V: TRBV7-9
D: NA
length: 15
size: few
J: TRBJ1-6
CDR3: CASSTTDLGNSPLHF
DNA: TGTGCCAGCAGCACAACGGACCTGGGTAATTCACCCCTCCACTTT

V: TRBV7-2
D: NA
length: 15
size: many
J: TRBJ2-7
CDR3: CASSSRATLSYEQYF
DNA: TGTGCCAGCAGCTCCCGGGCCACGCTCTCCTACGAGCAGTACTTC

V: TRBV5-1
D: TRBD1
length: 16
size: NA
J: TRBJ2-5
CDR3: CASSRAGTGGQETQYF
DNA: TGCGCCAGCAGCAGAGCCGGGACAGGGGGACAAGAGACCCAGTACTTC

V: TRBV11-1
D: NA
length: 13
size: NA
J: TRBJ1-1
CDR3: CAGSPGLNTEAFF
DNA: TGTGCCGGCAGCCCGGGACTGAACACTGAAGCTTTCTTT

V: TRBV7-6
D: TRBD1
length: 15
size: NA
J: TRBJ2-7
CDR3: CASGSAHRGLYEKYF
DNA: TGTGCCAGCGGTTCGGCCCACAGGGGGCTCTACGAGAAGTACTTC

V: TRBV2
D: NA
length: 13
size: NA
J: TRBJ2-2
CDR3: CASSATFKRELFF
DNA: TGTGCCAGCAGTGCCACCTTCAAAAGGGAGCTGTTTTTT

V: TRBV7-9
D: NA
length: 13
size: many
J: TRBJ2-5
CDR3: CASSFGLSETQYF
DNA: TGTGCCAGCAGCTTCGGGCTTTCGGAGACCCAGTACTTC

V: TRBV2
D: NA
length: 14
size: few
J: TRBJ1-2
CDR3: CASSLSDSDYGYTF
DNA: TGTGCCAGCAGTTTATCCGACAGCGACTATGGCTACACCTTC

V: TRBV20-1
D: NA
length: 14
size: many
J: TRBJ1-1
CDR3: CSARVSEGWTEAFF
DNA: TGCAGTGCTAGAGTTTCCGAGGGGTGGACTGAAGCTTTCTTT

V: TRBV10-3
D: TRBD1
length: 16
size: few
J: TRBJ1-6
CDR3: CASSHRGGSYNSPLHF
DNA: TGTGCCAGCAGCCACAGGGGTGGCTCCTATAATTCACCCCTCCACTTT

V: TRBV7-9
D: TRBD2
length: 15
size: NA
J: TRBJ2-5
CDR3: CASSWGTSGEETQYF
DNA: TGTGCCAGCAGCTGGGGGACTAGCGGGGAAGAGACCCAGTACTTC

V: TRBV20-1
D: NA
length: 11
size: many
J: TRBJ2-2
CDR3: CSARDNGELFF
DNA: TGCAGTGCTAGAGATAACGGAGAGCTGTTTTTT

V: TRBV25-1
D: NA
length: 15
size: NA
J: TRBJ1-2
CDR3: CASSAQRQRNYGYTF
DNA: TGTGCCAGCAGTGCCCAGCGACAGCGTAACTATGGCTACACCTTC

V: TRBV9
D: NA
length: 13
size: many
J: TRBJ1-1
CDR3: CASSSRGDTEAFF
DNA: TGTGCCAGTAGTTCAAGGGGGGACACTGAAGCTTTCTTT

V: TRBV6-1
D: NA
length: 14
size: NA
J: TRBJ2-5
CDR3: CASSEQGWEETQYF
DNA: TGTGCCAGCAGCGAACAGGGCTGGGAAGAGACCCAGTACTTC

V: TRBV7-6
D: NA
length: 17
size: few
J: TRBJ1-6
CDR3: CASSSQGPNPYNSPLHF
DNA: TGTGCCAGCAGCTCACAGGGACCCAACCCTTATAATTCACCCCTCCACTTT

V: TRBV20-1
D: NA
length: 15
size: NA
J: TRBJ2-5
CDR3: CSASRSGTSQETQYF
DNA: TGCAGTGCTTCAAGATCAGGGACATCCCAAGAGACCCAGTACTTC

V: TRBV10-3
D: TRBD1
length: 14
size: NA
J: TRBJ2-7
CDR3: CASSPPGQPTKQYF
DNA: TGTGCCAGCAGTCCCCCGGGACAGCCTACGAAGCAGTACTTC

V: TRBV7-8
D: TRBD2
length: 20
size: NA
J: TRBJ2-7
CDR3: CASSLKAWETSGRGPYEQYF
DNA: TGTGCCAGCAGCTTAAAGGCGTGGGAGACTAGCGGGAGAGGTCCCTACGAGCAGTACTTC

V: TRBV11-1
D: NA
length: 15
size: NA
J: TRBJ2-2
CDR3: CASSPTLPGAGELFF
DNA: TGCGCCAGCAGCCCGACCCTGCCCGGGGCCGGGGAGCTGTTTTTT

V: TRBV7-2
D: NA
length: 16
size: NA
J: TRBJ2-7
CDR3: CASSGSVGGRPGELYF
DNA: TGTGCCAGCAGCGGTAGCGTGGGGGGCCGCCCCGGGGAGCTGTACTTC

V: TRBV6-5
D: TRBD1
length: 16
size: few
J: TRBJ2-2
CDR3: CASTQPGQGDAGELFF
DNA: TGTGCCAGCACTCAACCGGGACAGGGGGATGCCGGGGAGCTGTTTTTT

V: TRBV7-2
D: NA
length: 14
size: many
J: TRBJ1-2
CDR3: CASSDTRSLKGYTF
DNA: TGTGCCAGCAGCGACACTCGGAGTTTGAAGGGCTACACCTTC

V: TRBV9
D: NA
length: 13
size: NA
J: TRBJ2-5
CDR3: CASSVDGGKTQYF
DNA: TGTGCCAGCAGCGTAGATGGGGGAAAGACCCAGTACTTC

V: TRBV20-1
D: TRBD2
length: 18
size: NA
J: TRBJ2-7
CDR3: CSARDMLSAGTTNDEQYF
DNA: TGCAGTGCTAGAGATATGTTAAGTGCCGGGACTACAAATGACGAGCAGTACTTC

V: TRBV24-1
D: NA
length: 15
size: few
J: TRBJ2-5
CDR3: CATSDRWDNQETQYF
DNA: TGTGCCACCAGTGATAGATGGGACAACCAAGAGACCCAGTACTTC

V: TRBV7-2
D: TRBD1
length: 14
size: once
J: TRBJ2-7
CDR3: CASTSGTDRYEQYF
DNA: TGTGCCAGCACCTCCGGGACAGACCGATACGAGCAGTACTTC

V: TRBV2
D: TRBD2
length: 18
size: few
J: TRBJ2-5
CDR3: CASRTGRGLAGMGETQYF
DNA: TGTGCCAGCAGAACCGGTCGGGGACTAGCGGGAATGGGAGAGACCCAGTACTTC

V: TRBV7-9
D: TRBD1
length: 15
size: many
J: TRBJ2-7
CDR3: CASSIGGQSSYEQYF
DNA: TGTGCCAGCAGCATAGGGGGACAGAGCTCCTACGAGCAGTACTTC

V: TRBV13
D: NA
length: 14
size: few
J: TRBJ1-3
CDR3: CASDKRGLGNTIYF
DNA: TGTGCCAGTGACAAGCGGGGTCTTGGAAACACCATATATTTT

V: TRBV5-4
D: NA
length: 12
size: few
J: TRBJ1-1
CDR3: CASSLFRGEAFF
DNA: TGTGCCAGCAGCTTGTTTAGGGGTGAAGCTTTCTTT

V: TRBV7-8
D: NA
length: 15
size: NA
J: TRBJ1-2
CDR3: CASSLAGVGGYGYTF
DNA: TGTGCCAGCAGCTTAGCAGGTGTAGGAGGCTATGGCTACACCTTC

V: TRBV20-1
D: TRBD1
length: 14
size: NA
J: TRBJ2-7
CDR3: CSAKQGEHSYEQYF
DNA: TGCAGTGCCAAACAGGGGGAACACTCCTACGAGCAGTACTTC

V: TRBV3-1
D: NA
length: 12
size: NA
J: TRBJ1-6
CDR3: CASMSYNSPLHF
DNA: TGTGCCAGCATGAGCTATAATTCACCCCTCCACTTT

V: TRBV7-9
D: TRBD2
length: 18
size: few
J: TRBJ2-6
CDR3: CASSQWTSRSSGANVLTF
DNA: TGTGCCAGCAGCCAATGGACTAGTCGAAGCTCTGGGGCCAACGTCCTGACTTTC

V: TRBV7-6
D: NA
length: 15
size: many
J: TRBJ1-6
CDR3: CASSPAGSYNSPLHF
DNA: TGTGCCAGCAGCCCAGCCGGGAGCTATAATTCACCCCTCCACTTT

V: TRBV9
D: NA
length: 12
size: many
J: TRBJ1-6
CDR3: CASSVDSSPLHF
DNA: TGTGCCAGCAGCGTGGACAGTTCACCCCTCCACTTT

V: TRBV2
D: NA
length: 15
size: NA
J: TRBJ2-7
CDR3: CASSGQTRKVYEQYF
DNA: TGTGCCAGCAGTGGCCAGACAAGAAAGGTCTACGAGCAGTACTTC

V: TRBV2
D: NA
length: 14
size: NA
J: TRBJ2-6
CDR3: CASSELKARTVLTF
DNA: TGTGCCAGCAGTGAACTTAAGGCGCGGACCGTCCTGACTTTC